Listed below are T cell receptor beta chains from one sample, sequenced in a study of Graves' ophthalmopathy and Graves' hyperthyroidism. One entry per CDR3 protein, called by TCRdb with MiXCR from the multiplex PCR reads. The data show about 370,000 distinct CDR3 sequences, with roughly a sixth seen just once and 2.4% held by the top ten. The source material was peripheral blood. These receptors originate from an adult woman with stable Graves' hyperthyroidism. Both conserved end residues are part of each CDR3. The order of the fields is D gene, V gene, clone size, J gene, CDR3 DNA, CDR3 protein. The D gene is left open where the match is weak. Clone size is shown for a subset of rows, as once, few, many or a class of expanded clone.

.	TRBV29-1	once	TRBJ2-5	TGCAGCGTTTCCTCCCAGGGGGGAGAGACCCAGTACTTC	CSVSSQGGETQYF
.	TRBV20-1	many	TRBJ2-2	TGCAGTGCTCGGGCAGGGGTCACCGGGGAGCTGTTTTTT	CSARAGVTGELFF
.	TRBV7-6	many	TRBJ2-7	TGTGCCAGCAGCTCGGTCGGGGGTGGAGACGAGCAGTACTTC	CASSSVGGGDEQYF
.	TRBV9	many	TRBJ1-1	TGTGCCAGCAGCGTAGCTGAGACACAGGAAGCTTTCTTT	CASSVAETQEAFF
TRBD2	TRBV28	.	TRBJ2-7	TGTGCCAGCAGTCGAGTACACCCAAGAACTAGCGCGATCTCCTACGATCAGTACTTC	CASSRVHPRTSAISYDQYF
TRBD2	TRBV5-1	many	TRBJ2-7	TGCGCCAGCAGCCCTGGGACTAGCATTTCCTACGAGCAGTACTTC	CASSPGTSISYEQYF
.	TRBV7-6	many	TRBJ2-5	TGTGCCAGCAGCCCCGGCGTCCGGACAGAAGAGACCCAGTACTTC	CASSPGVRTEETQYF
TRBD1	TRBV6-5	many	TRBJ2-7	TGTGCCAGCAGTTCCGGGACAGGGGGCGTTTACGAGCAGTACTTC	CASSSGTGGVYEQYF
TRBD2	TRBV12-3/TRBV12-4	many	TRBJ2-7	TGTGCCAGCAGTACCGGGACTAGCGGGAGGGCCAAATCGTACGAGCAGTACTTC	CASSTGTSGRAKSYEQYF
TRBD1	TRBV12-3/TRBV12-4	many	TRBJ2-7	TGTGCCAGTTGGAACCAGGGGGCAAATGAGCAGTACTTC	CASWNQGANEQYF
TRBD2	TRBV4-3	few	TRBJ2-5	TGCGCCAGCAGCCAGGGACTAGCGATACAAGAGACCCAGTACTTC	CASSQGLAIQETQYF
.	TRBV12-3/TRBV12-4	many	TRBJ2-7	TGTGCCAGCAGTCCACGGACCGAATCCTACGAGCAGTACTTC	CASSPRTESYEQYF
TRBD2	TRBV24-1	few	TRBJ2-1	TGTGCCACCAGTGATTTCTCCACCCTAGCGGGCAATGAGCAGTTCTTC	CATSDFSTLAGNEQFF
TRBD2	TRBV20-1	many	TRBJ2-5	TGCAGTGCTTTACATGGCGGGAGGAGGGGAGAGACCCAGTACTTC	CSALHGGRRGETQYF
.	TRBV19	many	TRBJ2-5	TGTGCCAGTAGTACTCGACATAAAGAGACCCAGTACTTC	CASSTRHKETQYF
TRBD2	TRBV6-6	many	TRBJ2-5	TGTGCCAGCAGTTACACGGCGGGAGGTGAGACCCAGTACTTC	CASSYTAGGETQYF
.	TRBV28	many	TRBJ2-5	TGTGCCAGCAGTTTACCGTGGGCCTCAGTGGGTGCAGAGACCCAGTACTTC	CASSLPWASVGAETQYF
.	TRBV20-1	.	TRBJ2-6	TGCAGTGCTAGAGATCGAAAGAACTCTGGGGCCAACGTCCTGAGGTTC	CSARDRKNSGANVLRF
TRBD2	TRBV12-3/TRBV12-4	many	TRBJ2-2	TGTGCCAGCAGCTCTAGCGGGAGAGGGGAGGAGACCGGGGAGCTGTTTTTT	CASSSSGRGEETGELFF
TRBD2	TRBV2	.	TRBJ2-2	TGTGCCAGCAGCGAGTTTCCCGGGACTAGCGGGAGCACCGGGGAGCTGTTTTTT	CASSEFPGTSGSTGELFF
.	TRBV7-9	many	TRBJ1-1	TGTGCCAGCAGCAGAACAGGGTCGAGCACTGAAGCTTTCTTT	CASSRTGSSTEAFF
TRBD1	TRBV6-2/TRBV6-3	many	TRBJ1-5	TGTGCCAGCAGTTATGGACAGGCTAATCAGCCCCAGCATTTT	CASSYGQANQPQHF
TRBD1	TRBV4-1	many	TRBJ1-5	TGCGCCAGCAGCCAAGCCGGACAGGGTTATCAGCCCCAGCATTTT	CASSQAGQGYQPQHF
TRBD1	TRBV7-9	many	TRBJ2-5	TGTGCCAGCAGCTCCCAACAGGGGTGGGAGACCCAGTACTTC	CASSSQQGWETQYF